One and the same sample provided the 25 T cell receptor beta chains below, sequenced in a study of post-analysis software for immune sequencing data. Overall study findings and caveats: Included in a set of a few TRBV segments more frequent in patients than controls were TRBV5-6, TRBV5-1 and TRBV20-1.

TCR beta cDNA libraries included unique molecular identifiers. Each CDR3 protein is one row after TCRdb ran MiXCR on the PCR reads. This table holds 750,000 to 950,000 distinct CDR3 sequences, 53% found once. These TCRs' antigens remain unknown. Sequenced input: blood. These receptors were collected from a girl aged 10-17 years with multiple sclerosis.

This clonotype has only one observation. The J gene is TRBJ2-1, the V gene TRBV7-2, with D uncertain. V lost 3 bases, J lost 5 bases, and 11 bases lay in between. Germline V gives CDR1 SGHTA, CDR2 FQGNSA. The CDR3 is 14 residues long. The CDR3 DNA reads TGTGCCAGCAGCTTGACCCAGGATAACAATGAGCAGTTCTTC. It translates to CASSLTQDNNEQFF.

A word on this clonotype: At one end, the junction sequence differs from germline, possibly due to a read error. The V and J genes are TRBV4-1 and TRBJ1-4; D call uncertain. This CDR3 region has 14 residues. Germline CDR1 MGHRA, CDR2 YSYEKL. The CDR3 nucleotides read TGCGCCAGCAGCCAAGTCCAAGGGAATGAAAGACTGTTTTTT. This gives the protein CASSQVQGNERLFF.

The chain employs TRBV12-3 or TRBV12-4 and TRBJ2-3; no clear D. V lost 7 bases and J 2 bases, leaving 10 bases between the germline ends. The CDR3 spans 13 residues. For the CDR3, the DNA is TGTGCCAGCATGCAGTCAGCCACAGATACGCAGTATTTT. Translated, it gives CASMQSATDTQYF.

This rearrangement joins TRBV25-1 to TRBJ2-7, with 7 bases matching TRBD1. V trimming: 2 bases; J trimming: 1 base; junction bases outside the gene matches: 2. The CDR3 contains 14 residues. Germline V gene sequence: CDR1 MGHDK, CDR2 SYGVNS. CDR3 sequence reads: CASSEPQGSYEQYF. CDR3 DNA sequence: TGTGCCAGCAGTGAACCACAGGGGTCCTACGAGCAGTACTTC.

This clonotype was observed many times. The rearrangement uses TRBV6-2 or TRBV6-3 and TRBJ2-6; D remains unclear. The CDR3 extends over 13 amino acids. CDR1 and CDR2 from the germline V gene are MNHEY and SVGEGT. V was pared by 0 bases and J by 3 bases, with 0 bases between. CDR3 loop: CASSYSGANVLTF. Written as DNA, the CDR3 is TGTGCCAGCAGTTACTCTGGGGCCAACGTCCTGACTTTC.

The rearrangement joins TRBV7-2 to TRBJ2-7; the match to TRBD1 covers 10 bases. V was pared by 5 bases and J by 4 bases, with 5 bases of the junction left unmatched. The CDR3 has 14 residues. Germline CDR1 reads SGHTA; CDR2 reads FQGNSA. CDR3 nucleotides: TGTGCCAGCAGCCAATCGGGACAGGGGTACGAGCAGTACTTC. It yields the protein CASSQSGQGYEQYF.

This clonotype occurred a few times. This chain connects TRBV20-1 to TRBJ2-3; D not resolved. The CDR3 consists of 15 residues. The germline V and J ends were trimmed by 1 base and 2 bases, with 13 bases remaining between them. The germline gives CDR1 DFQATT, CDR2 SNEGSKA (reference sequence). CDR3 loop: CSARAEHPNTDTQYF. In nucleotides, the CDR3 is TGCAGTGCTAGAGCAGAACACCCGAACACAGATACGCAGTATTTT.

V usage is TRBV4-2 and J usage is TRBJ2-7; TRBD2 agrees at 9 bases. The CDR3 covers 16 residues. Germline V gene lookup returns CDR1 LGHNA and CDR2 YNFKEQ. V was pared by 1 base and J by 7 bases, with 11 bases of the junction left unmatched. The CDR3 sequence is CASSQVAGAILVEQYF. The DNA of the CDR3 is TGTGCCAGCAGCCAAGTAGCGGGGGCCATCCTGGTGGAGCAGTACTTC.

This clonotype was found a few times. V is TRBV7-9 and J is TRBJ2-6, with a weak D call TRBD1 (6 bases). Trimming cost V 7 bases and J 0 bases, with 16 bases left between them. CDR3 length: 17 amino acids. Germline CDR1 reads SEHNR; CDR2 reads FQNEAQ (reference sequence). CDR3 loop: CASTYEQGYSGANVLTF. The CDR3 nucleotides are TGTGCCAGCACCTATGAACAGGGCTACTCTGGGGCCAACGTCCTGACTTTC.

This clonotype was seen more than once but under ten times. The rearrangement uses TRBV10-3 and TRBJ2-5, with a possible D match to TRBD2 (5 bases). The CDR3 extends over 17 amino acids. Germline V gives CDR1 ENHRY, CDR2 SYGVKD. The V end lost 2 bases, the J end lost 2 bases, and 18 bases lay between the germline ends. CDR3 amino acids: CAISEPQSKAEQETQYF. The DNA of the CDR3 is TGTGCCATCAGTGAGCCGCAGTCAAAAGCGGAACAAGAGACCCAGTACTTC.

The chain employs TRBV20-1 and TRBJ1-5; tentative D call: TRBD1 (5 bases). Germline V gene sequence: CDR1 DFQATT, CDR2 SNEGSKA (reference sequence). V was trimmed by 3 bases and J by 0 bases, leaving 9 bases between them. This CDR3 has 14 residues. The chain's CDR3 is CSARGPNSNQPQHF. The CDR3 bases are TGCAGTGCTAGGGGGCCGAATAGCAATCAGCCCCAGCATTTT.

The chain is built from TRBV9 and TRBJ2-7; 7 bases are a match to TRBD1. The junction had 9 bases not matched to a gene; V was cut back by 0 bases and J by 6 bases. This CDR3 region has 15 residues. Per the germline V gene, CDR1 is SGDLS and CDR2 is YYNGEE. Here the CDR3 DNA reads TGTGCCAGCAGCGTAGAACGAGACAGGGTCGGCGAGCAGTACTTC. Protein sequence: CASSVERDRVGEQYF.

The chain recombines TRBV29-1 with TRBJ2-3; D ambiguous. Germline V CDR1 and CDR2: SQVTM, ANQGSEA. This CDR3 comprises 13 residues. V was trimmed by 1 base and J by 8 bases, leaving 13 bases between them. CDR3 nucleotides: TGCAGCGTTGAAGGATCGAGGATGGGTACGCAGTATTTT. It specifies CSVEGSRMGTQYF.

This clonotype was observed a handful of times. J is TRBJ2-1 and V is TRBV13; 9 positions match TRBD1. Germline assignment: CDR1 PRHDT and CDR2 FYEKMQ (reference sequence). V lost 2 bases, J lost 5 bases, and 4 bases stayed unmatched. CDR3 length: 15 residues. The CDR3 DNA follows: TGTGCCAGCAGCTTATTACAGGGGGCAAACAATGAGCAGTTCTTC. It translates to CASSLLQGANNEQFF.

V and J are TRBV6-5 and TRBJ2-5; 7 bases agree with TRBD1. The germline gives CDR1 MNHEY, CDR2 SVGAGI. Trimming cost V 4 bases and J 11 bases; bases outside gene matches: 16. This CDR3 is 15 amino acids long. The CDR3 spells CASSSGAGTVSGQYF. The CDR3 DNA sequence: TGTGCCAGCAGTTCCGGCGCCGGGACAGTGAGTGGGCAGTACTTC.

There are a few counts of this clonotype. CDR3 nucleotide sequence: TGTGCCAGACCTTTTAGCGGGAGGGCTTCCTACAATGAGCAGTTCTTC. Its protein is CARPFSGRASYNEQFF. The rearrangement uses TRBV10-3 and TRBJ2-1; 11 positions agree with TRBD2. Trimming cost V 10 bases and J 1 base; bases outside gene matches: 9. This CDR3 has 16 residues. CDR1 ENHRY and CDR2 SYGVKD come from the germline V gene.

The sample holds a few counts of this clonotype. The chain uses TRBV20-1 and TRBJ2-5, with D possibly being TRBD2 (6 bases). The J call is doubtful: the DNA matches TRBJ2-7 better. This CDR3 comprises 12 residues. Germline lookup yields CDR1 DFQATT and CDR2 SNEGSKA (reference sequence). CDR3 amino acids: CSARKLGGEQYF. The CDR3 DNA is TGCAGTGCTAGAAAATTGGGGGGCGAGCAGTACTTC.

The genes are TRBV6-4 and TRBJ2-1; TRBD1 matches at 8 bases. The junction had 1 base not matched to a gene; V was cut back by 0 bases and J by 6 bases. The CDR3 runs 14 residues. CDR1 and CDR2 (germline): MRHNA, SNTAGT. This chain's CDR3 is CASSDSTGVNEQFF. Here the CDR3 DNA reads TGTGCCAGCAGTGACTCGACAGGGGTCAATGAGCAGTTCTTC.

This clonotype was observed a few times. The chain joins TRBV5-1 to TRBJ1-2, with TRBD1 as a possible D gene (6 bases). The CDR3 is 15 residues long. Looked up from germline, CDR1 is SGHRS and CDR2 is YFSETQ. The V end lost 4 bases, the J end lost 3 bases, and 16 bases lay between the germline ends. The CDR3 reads CASSEQGTVDYGYTF. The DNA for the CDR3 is TGCGCCAGCAGCGAACAGGGAACGGTAGACTATGGCTACACCTTC.

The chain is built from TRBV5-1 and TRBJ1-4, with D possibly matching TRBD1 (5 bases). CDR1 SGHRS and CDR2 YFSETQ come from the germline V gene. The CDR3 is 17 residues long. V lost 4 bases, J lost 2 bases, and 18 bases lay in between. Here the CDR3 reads CASSGGALQLTNEKLFF. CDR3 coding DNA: TGCGCCAGCAGCGGGGGAGCCCTACAACTGACTAATGAAAAACTGTTTTTT.

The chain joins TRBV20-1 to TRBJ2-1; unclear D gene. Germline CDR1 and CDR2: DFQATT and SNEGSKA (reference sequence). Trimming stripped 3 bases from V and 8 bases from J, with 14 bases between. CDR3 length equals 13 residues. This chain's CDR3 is CSASTGSGYEQFF. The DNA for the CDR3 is TGCAGTGCTAGCACTGGTTCTGGGTATGAGCAGTTCTTC.

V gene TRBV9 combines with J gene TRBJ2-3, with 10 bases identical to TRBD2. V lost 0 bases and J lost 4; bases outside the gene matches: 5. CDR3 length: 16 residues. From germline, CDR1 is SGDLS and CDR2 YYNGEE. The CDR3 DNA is TGTGCCAGCAGCGTAGGGGCTAGCGGGAGCCCAGATACGCAGTATTTT. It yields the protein CASSVGASGSPDTQYF.

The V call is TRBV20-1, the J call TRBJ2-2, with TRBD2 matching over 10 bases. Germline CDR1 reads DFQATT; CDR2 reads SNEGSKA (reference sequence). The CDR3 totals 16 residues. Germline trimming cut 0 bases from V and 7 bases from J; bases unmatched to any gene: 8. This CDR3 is CSARDDLLAGNGELFF. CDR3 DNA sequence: TGCAGTGCTAGAGATGATTTACTAGCGGGGAACGGGGAGCTGTTTTTT.

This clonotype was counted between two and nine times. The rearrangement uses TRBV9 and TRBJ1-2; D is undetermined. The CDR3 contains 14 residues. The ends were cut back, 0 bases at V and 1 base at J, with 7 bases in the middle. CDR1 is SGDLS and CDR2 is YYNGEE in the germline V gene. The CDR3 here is CASSVAGFNYGYTF. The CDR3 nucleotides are TGTGCCAGCAGCGTAGCCGGTTTTAACTATGGCTACACCTTC.

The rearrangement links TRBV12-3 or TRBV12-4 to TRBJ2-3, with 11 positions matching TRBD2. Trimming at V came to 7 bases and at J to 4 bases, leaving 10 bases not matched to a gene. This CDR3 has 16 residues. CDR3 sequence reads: CASNQLAGGVADTQYF. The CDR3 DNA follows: TGTGCCAGCAACCAATTAGCGGGAGGGGTGGCAGATACGCAGTATTTT.